Listed below are T cell receptor beta chains from one sample, sequenced in a study of T cells in Graves' hyperthyroidism and ophthalmopathy. MiXCR was run by TCRdb on the multiplex PCR reads, yielding one entry per CDR3 protein. The table includes 730,000 or so distinct CDR3 sequences, approximately 19% detected once. Material: blood. These receptors all stem from a woman aged 50 to 60 with Graves' hyperthyroidism that later progressed to Graves' ophthalmopathy. Both conserved end residues are part of each CDR3. Each record gives: V gene, J gene, clone size, D gene, CDR3 protein, CDR3 DNA. A D gene is named only where the DNA matches it firmly. Clone size, where shown, is once, few, many, or a class for clones that have expanded.

TRBV13	TRBJ2-5	many	.	CASSLGGGGKETQYF	TGTGCCAGCAGCTTAGGCGGAGGAGGAAAAGAGACCCAGTACTTC
TRBV2	TRBJ1-1	many	TRBD1	CASSDKAGGEFRAFF	TGTGCCAGCAGTGATAAGGCAGGGGGCGAGTTTAGAGCTTTCTTT
TRBV9	TRBJ1-2	many	TRBD1	CASGGGPGQDEGYTF	TGTGCCAGTGGGGGCGGTCCGGGACAGGACGAGGGCTACACCTTC
TRBV19	TRBJ1-5	.	.	CASSIGGQAQPQHF	TGTGCCAGTAGTATAGGGGGGCAAGCTCAGCCCCAGCATTTT
TRBV6-1	TRBJ2-1	few	.	CASRVGSDNEQFF	TGTGCCAGCAGGGTGGGGTCTGACAATGAGCAGTTCTTC
TRBV4-1	TRBJ1-5	.	.	CASSQVTGGNQPQHF	TGCGCCAGCAGCCAAGTTACAGGTGGCAATCAGCCCCAGCATTTT
TRBV5-1	TRBJ1-5	.	.	CASRRINQPQHF	TGCGCCAGCAGGCGAATTAATCAGCCCCAGCATTTT
TRBV28	TRBJ2-7	few	.	CASSSGNTYEQYF	TGTGCCAGCAGCTCCGGGAATACCTACGAGCAGTACTTC
TRBV7-6	TRBJ2-2	.	.	CASSLRQGELFF	TGTGCCAGCAGCTTGAGGCAGGGGGAGCTGTTTTTT
TRBV6-9	TRBJ1-6	.	.	CASSYQQGRNSPLHF	TGTGCCAGCAGTTACCAGCAGGGGAGGAATTCACCCCTCCACTTT
TRBV20-1	TRBJ2-7	.	.	CSAPGEPYEQYF	TGCAGTGCTCCGGGAGAGCCCTACGAGCAGTACTTC
TRBV15	TRBJ1-5	.	.	CATSRKGTGSGPQHF	TGTGCCACCAGCAGAAAAGGAACGGGTTCGGGGCCCCAGCATTTT
TRBV7-9	TRBJ2-3	.	TRBD2	CASSSLRLAGGRGMADTQYF	TGTGCCAGCAGCTCCCTGCGACTAGCGGGGGGCCGCGGGATGGCAGATACGCAGTATTTT
TRBV6-2/TRBV6-3	TRBJ1-2	few	.	CASSYRDNYGYTF	TGTGCCAGCAGTTATCGTGACAACTATGGCTACACCTTC
TRBV12-3/TRBV12-4	TRBJ1-5	many	.	CASSPLGQPQHF	TGTGCCAGCAGTCCCCTCGGGCAGCCCCAGCATTTT
TRBV13	TRBJ1-1	.	.	CASSSGTPEAFF	TGTGCCAGCAGCTCGGGGACGCCCGAAGCTTTCTTT
TRBV5-5	TRBJ1-2	few	TRBD1	CASTDRGLAGYTF	TGTGCCAGCACGGACAGGGGGCTTGCTGGCTACACCTTC
TRBV5-1	TRBJ2-2	.	TRBD2	CASSYIYAGDDTGELFF	TGCGCCAGCAGCTATATATACGCGGGAGACGACACCGGGGAGCTGTTTTTT
TRBV3-1	TRBJ1-5	many	TRBD1	CASSPGTAGNQPQHF	TGTGCCAGCAGCCCCGGGACAGCGGGCAATCAGCCCCAGCATTTT
TRBV20-1	TRBJ2-3	few	TRBD2	CSARVVSGGALDTQYF	TGCAGTGCTAGAGTCGTGAGCGGGGGGGCCTTAGATACGCAGTATTTT
TRBV6-2/TRBV6-3	TRBJ1-1	few	.	CASSYSGGRGTEAFF	TGTGCCAGCAGTTACTCGGGGGGACGGGGGACTGAAGCTTTCTTT
TRBV7-2	TRBJ2-5	.	.	CASSLGLARRAETQYF	TGTGCCAGCAGCTTAGGGCTAGCAAGGCGCGCGGAGACCCAGTACTTC
TRBV2	TRBJ1-5	many	.	CASRREGNGNQPQHF	TGTGCCAGCAGGAGAGAGGGGAACGGCAATCAGCCCCAGCATTTT
TRBV19	TRBJ1-5	.	TRBD1	CASRAMGTGAQPQHF	TGTGCCAGTAGAGCGATGGGGACAGGGGCTCAGCCCCAGCATTTT
TRBV7-2	TRBJ1-2	few	TRBD1	CASSQGTGGAYGYTF	TGTGCCAGCAGCCAGGGGACAGGGGGCGCCTATGGCTACACCTTC
TRBV20-1	TRBJ1-6	.	.	CSARGGDSINSPLHF	TGCAGTGCTAGAGGAGGTGACAGCATTAATTCACCCCTCCACTTT
TRBV3-1	TRBJ2-2	many	TRBD2	CASSPKSSGGHFGGELFF	TGTGCCAGCAGTCCGAAATCGTCGGGGGGGCACTTCGGCGGGGAGCTGTTTTTT
TRBV12-3/TRBV12-4	TRBJ1-1	many	.	CASGRAGGKGEAFF	TGTGCCAGCGGCCGCGCGGGTGGGAAGGGTGAAGCTTTCTTT
TRBV6-1	TRBJ1-1	few	.	CASSDAGQRNTEAFF	TGTGCCAGCAGTGACGCCGGACAGAGAAACACTGAAGCTTTCTTT
TRBV7-6	TRBJ2-2	.	TRBD1	CASSSSGQGTGELFF	TGTGCCAGCAGCTCGTCGGGACAGGGGACCGGGGAGCTGTTTTTT
TRBV20-1	TRBJ2-1	many	.	CSARGGQIGNEQFF	TGCAGTGCTAGAGGAGGACAGATCGGAAATGAGCAGTTCTTC
TRBV18	TRBJ1-5	many	.	CASSPPEMSNQPQHF	TGTGCCAGCTCACCCCCGGAAATGAGTAATCAGCCCCAGCATTTT
TRBV14	TRBJ1-1	.	.	CASSPPAGCNTEAFF	TGTGCCAGCAGCCCCCCGGCAGGGTGTAACACTGAAGCTTTCTTT
TRBV15	TRBJ2-1	.	.	CATSRNIYNEQFF	TGTGCCACCAGCAGGAACATATACAATGAGCAGTTCTTC
TRBV10-3	TRBJ2-7	.	TRBD2	CATLGLAAYKQYF	TGTGCCACTCTAGGACTAGCGGCCTACAAGCAGTACTTC
TRBV9	TRBJ1-6	many	.	CASSAQGPGSPLHF	TGTGCCAGCAGCGCGCAGGGGCCGGGATCACCCCTCCACTTT
TRBV20-1	TRBJ2-7	many	TRBD2	CSARDGARGTSEQYF	TGCAGTGCTAGAGATGGGGCACGTGGGACTAGCGAGCAGTACTTC
TRBV12-3/TRBV12-4	TRBJ2-5	.	.	CASSFSQDQETQYF	TGTGCCAGCAGTTTCTCGCAGGATCAAGAGACCCAGTACTTC
TRBV27	TRBJ1-5	few	.	CASSEKTGLNGPQHF	TGTGCCAGCAGCGAAAAGACAGGACTCAATGGTCCCCAGCATTTT
TRBV7-2	TRBJ2-5	.	.	CASSLAGSWETQYF	TGTGCCAGCAGCTTAGCTGGTTCGTGGGAGACCCAGTACTTC
TRBV6-5	TRBJ2-5	.	.	CASSYSYAGSETQYF	TGTGCCAGCAGTTACTCGTATGCGGGTTCAGAGACCCAGTACTTC
TRBV6-2/TRBV6-3	TRBJ1-1	few	.	CASSHRTEAFF	TGTGCCAGCAGTCACCGGACTGAAGCTTTCTTT
TRBV3-1	TRBJ2-1	.	TRBD2	CASSQDRRAPRGGEQFF	TGTGCCAGCAGCCAAGATCGGAGGGCGCCACGGGGGGGTGAGCAGTTCTTC
TRBV13	TRBJ1-2	.	TRBD1	CASSPVGQLHYGYTF	TGTGCCAGCAGCCCCGTGGGACAGTTACACTATGGCTACACCTTC
TRBV15	TRBJ1-1	many	.	CATSRTRQEDTEAFF	TGTGCCACCAGCAGAACCCGACAGGAGGACACTGAAGCTTTCTTT